A single sample is the source of the 11 T cell receptor beta chains below, sequenced in a study of T cell repertoires in cytomegalovirus infection. In TCRdb, the reads were re-called with MiXCR into one record per CDR3 protein. The sample consists of 150,000 to 200,000 distinct CDR3 sequences, roughly 27% of them appearing once. Sequenced sample: PBMCs. These receptors came from a human donor in good health (CMV status not recorded). Some clones in this sample may be carry-over from other donors' samples.

The V call is TRBV12-3 or TRBV12-4, the J call TRBJ1-4, with 10 bases identical to TRBD1. The CDR3 is 16 residues long. Losses at the gene ends were 6 bases for V and 7 bases for J; bases not matched to a gene: 11. The CDR3 is CASRPAIRDRGEKLFF. CDR3 bases: TGTGCCAGCAGGCCCGCCATCCGGGACAGGGGTGAAAAACTGTTTTTT.

The V and J genes are TRBV3-1 and TRBJ1-5; no reliable D call. The V gene lost 2 bases and the J gene lost 3 bases, with 11 bases spanning the gap. The CDR3 covers 15 residues. CDR1 is LGHDT, CDR2 YNNKEL, per germline (reference sequence). CDR3 DNA sequence: TGTGCCAGCAGCCAACTCGGCGGTCTCAATCAGCCCCAGCATTTT. The encoded protein is CASSQLGGLNQPQHF. The entire variable domain, with the rest obtained from reference TRBV3-1 and TRBJ1-5, is as follows: DTAVSQTPKYLVTQMGNDKSIKCEQNLGHDTMYWYKQDSKKFLKIMFSYNNKELIINETVPNRFSPKSPDKAHLNLHINSLELGDSAVYFCASSQLGGLNQPQHFGDGTRLSIL.

The CDR3 is CASSTHYEQYF. The CDR3 region has the DNA TGTGCCAGCAGCACTCACTACGAGCAGTACTTC. This chain joins TRBV5-6 and TRBJ2-7; unclear D gene. Trimming shortened V by 4 bases and J by 3 bases, and 5 bases separated the two germline ends. CDR1 and CDR2 from the germline V gene are SGHDT and YYEEEE. CDR3 length: 11 amino acids.

In the case of this clonotype: Mismatch with germline at one junction end may stem from a read error. The chain is built from TRBV7-9 and TRBJ2-1; no clear D gene. The CDR3 covers 12 residues. The germline CDR1 and CDR2 sequences are SEHNR and FQNEAQ (reference sequence). The CDR3 is CGSSEWVNEQFF. The DNA for the CDR3 is TGTGGCAGCAGCGAATGGGTAAATGAGCAGTTCTTC.

J is TRBJ2-6 and V is TRBV2; weak D call: TRBD2 (6 bases). Germline V gene lookup returns CDR1 SNHLY and CDR2 FYNNEI. The CDR3 spans 14 residues. Trimming removed 11 bases from V and 0 bases from J, with 11 bases in between. The CDR3 here is CAGGGNSGANVLTF. CDR3 nucleotides: TGTGCCGGGGGAGGTAACTCTGGGGCCAACGTCCTGACTTTC.

This clonotype was picked up a small number of times. The J gene is TRBJ2-2, the V gene TRBV5-4, with a tentative D call TRBD1 (6 bases). V was pared by 4 bases and J by 2 bases, with 15 bases between. This CDR3 has 16 amino acids. Germline values: CDR1 SGHNT, CDR2 YYREEE (reference sequence). The CDR3 coding sequence is TGTGCCAGCAGCATGCCCGACAGGACCAACACCGGGGAGCTGTTTTTT. Its protein product is CASSMPDRTNTGELFF.

This chain links TRBV6-6 with TRBJ2-7; D perhaps matches TRBD1 (6 bases). The CDR3 loop spans 12 amino acids. Germline lookup yields CDR1 MNHNY and CDR2 SVGAGI (reference sequence). Trimming removed 8 bases from V and 3 bases from J, with 11 bases in between. The CDR3 DNA is TGTGCCAGCGGCGCAGGGGTCTACGAGCAGTACTTC. Residues: CASGAGVYEQYF.

The V and J genes are TRBV29-1 and TRBJ1-2; D gene ambiguous. Germline assignment: CDR1 SQVTM and CDR2 ANQGSEA. This CDR3 spans 12 amino acids. Trimming cost V 7 bases and J 4 bases, with 13 bases left between them. The CDR3 DNA follows: TGCAGCGGGTTTGGTGCGGCCTATGGCTACACCTTC. Its protein product is CSGFGAAYGYTF.

This clonotype was seen a handful of times. The CDR3 spells CASSYSGPREDIQYF. CDR3 coding DNA: TGTGCCAGCAGTTACTCGGGTCCCCGGGAGGACATTCAGTACTTC. The chain is built from TRBV6-5 and TRBJ2-4; 7 bases map to TRBD2. The junction had 7 bases not matched to a gene; V was cut back by 0 bases and J by 8 bases. Germline V lookup: CDR1 MNHEY, CDR2 SVGAGI. CDR3 length: 15 amino acids.

The chain recombines TRBV5-6 with TRBJ2-7, with D unresolved. The CDR3 runs 14 residues. V was clipped by 2 bases and J by 2 bases, with 11 bases between them. Germline-derived CDR1 and CDR2 are SGHDT and YYEEEE. The CDR3 reads CASSLVQRAYEQYF. DNA for the CDR3: TGTGCCAGCAGCTTAGTACAGCGCGCCTACGAGCAGTACTTC.

The V gene is TRBV4-1, the J gene TRBJ2-4; D may be TRBD1 or TRBD2 (5 bases each). V shed 4 bases and J shed 6 bases, with 16 bases lying between them. Germline CDR1 reads MGHRA; CDR2 reads YSYEKL. The CDR3 length is 15 residues. For the CDR3, the DNA is TGCGCCAGCAGCCGAGCCGTAGGGGAGCTAAACATTCAGTACTTC. Encoded protein: CASSRAVGELNIQYF.